This entry lists 29 T cell receptor beta chains sequenced from one sample in a study of shared clonotypes between healthy human individuals. Here immunoSEQ multiplex PCR was the method, and the copy in TCRdb shows in-frame clones only, minus some. The sample consists of about 640,000 clones, around 72% of them appearing once. Source material: memory CD4+ T cells sorted from blood. Documented subset: CD45RA-negative fraction. The source is a woman in her twenties or thirties in good health.

This rearrangement joins TRBV18 to TRBJ1-1; no clear D. Trimming stripped 3 bases from V and 2 bases from J, with 10 bases between. The germline CDR1 and CDR2 sequences are KGHSH and LQKENI. The CDR3 spans 14 residues. Here the CDR3 reads CASSPATRNTEAFF. The CDR3 bases are TGTGCCAGCTCACCCGCAACGAGAAACACTGAAGCTTTCTTT.

This chain links TRBV27 with TRBJ1-5, with D maybe TRBD1 (5 bases). The V end was cut by 5 bases, the J end by 4 bases, with 12 bases between. This CDR3 is built from 14 residues. Germline V gene data show CDR1 as MNHEY and CDR2 as SMNVEV (reference sequence). The CDR3 sequence: CASSGQEGNQPQHF. The DNA for the CDR3 is TGTGCCAGCAGTGGGCAGGAGGGGAATCAGCCCCAGCATTTT.

The rearrangement joins TRBV5-1 to TRBJ1-5; D call uncertain. Looked up from germline, CDR1 is SGHRS and CDR2 is YFSETQ. The CDR3 has 13 amino acids. V lost 7 bases, J lost 5 bases, and 13 bases lay in between. CDR3 in amino acids: CASRQDSYQPQHF. The CDR3 DNA follows: TGCGCCAGCCGTCAGGATTCTTATCAGCCCCAGCATTTT. Full variable domain (rest looked up from reference TRBV5-1 and TRBJ1-5): KAGVTQTPRYLIKTRGQQVTLSCSPISGHRSVSWYQQTPGQGLQFLFEYFSETQRNKGNFPGRFSGRQFSNSRSEMNVSTLELGDSALYLCASRQDSYQPQHFGDGTRLSIL.

This clone came up a few times. The chain is built from TRBV6-4 and TRBJ1-1, with TRBD1 as a possible D gene (6 bases). CDR1 is MRHNA, CDR2 SNTAGT, per germline. Trimming took 5 bases from V and 5 from J, leaving 12 bases between them. This CDR3 has 13 residues. The CDR3 nucleotides read TGTGCCAGCAGTACCCTTCAGGGGACTGAAGCTTTCTTT. Its protein product is CASSTLQGTEAFF.

This clone was recorded once. This rearrangement joins TRBV28 to TRBJ1-2, with 7 nucleotides matching TRBD1. Germline V gives CDR1 MDHEN, CDR2 SYDVKM. J was trimmed by 8 bases and V by 6 bases; bases with no gene match: 12. The CDR3 is made up of 14 amino acids. CDR3 DNA sequence: TGTGCCAGCAGCCGGGGACAGTCCCATATGGGCTACACCTTC. It translates to CASSRGQSHMGYTF.

This clone showed up just once. This chain links TRBV13 with TRBJ2-7; 8 nucleotides match TRBD1. V lost 3 bases, J lost 1 base, and 2 bases stayed unmatched. Germline assignment: CDR1 PRHDT and CDR2 FYEKMQ (reference sequence). The CDR3 consists of 14 residues. The CDR3 region is CASSFTGGSYEQYF. In nucleotides, the CDR3 is TGTGCCAGCAGCTTTACAGGGGGGTCCTACGAGCAGTACTTC.

J is TRBJ2-5 and V is TRBV4-1; tentative D call: TRBD2 (5 bases). Trimming took off 1 base at V and 8 bases at J, with 20 bases between the two ends. The CDR3 consists of 16 residues. Germline CDR1 and CDR2: MGHRA and YSYEKL. The CDR3 sequence is CASSQVWTPLGTTQYF. CDR3 in DNA: TGCGCCAGCAGCCAAGTGTGGACTCCCCTGGGTACAACCCAGTACTTC.

In its sample, this clone was seen a few times. V and J are TRBV5-4 and TRBJ1-2; D might be TRBD1 (6 bases). Germline values: CDR1 SGHNT, CDR2 YYREEE (reference sequence). V lost 4 bases and J 8 bases, leaving 12 bases between the germline ends. The CDR3 sequence is 12 residues long. The CDR3 DNA reads as TGTGCCAGCAGCCTCCAACAGGGCGGCTACACCTTC. Protein product: CASSLQQGGYTF. The complete variable domain, with remaining parts taken from reference TRBV5-4 and TRBJ1-2, reads ETGVTQSPTHLIKTRGQQVTLRCSSQSGHNTVSWYQQALGQGPQFIFQYYREEENGRGNFPPRFSGLQFPNYSSELNVNALELDDSALYLCASSLQQGGYTFGSGTRLTVV.

This clone was recorded only once. This chain links TRBV27 with TRBJ2-2, with D maybe TRBD2 (6 bases). Germline lookup yields CDR1 MNHEY and CDR2 SMNVEV (reference sequence). The CDR3 has 16 residues. Trimming removed 2 bases from V and 5 bases from J, with 15 bases in between. The CDR3 sequence is CASSLKRAGLTGELFF. The CDR3 nucleotides read TGTGCCAGCAGTTTAAAGCGGGCGGGACTTACCGGGGAGCTGTTTTTT.

This clone turned up a few times. The chain combines TRBV6-1 with TRBJ1-2; 7 bases match TRBD1. With 3 bases clipped from V and 5 bases from J, the junction kept 0 bases outside the gene matches. The CDR3 is 12 amino acids. Germline values: CDR1 MNHNS, CDR2 SASEGT. CDR3 DNA: TGTGCCAGCAGTGACAGGGGGTATGGCTACACCTTC. Translation: CASSDRGYGYTF.

The V and J genes are TRBV29-1 and TRBJ2-1; weak D call: TRBD2 (6 bases). The CDR3 totals 14 residues. Trimming took off 0 bases at V and 4 bases at J, with 10 bases between the two ends. Germline CDR1 and CDR2: SQVTM and ANQGSEA. CDR3 nucleotide sequence: TGCAGCGTTGAAGAAATAGCGGCTTACAATGAGCAGTTCTTC. Amino acid sequence: CSVEEIAAYNEQFF.

This chain joins TRBV2 and TRBJ2-4; D uncertain. This CDR3 has 13 amino acids. V was clipped by 8 bases and J by 3 bases, with 11 bases between them. The germline V gene has CDR1 SNHLY and CDR2 FYNNEI. The CDR3 spells CASGPGDKNIQYF. The CDR3, as DNA: TGTGCCAGCGGGCCAGGAGACAAAAACATTCAGTACTTC.

Here the CDR3 DNA reads TGTGCCAGCAGCTTGGCAGGGGATTTGGATACGCAGTATTTT. Protein product: CASSLAGDLDTQYF. The V gene is TRBV4-2, the J gene TRBJ2-3; D may be TRBD1 (6 bases). CDR3 length: 14 residues. Trimming cost V 5 bases and J 6 bases, with 15 bases left between them. Germline V lookup: CDR1 LGHNA, CDR2 YNFKEQ.

V usage is TRBV2 and J usage is TRBJ2-7; 13 nucleotides match TRBD2. Germline assignment: CDR1 SNHLY and CDR2 FYNNEI. Trimming cost V 2 bases and J 4 bases; bases outside gene matches: 14. The CDR3 is 19 residues long. The CDR3 reads CASSERWTGLAGVSYEQYF. DNA of the CDR3: TGTGCCAGCAGTGAAAGGTGGACAGGACTAGCGGGAGTATCGTACGAGCAGTACTTC.

This clone was recorded only once. V and J are TRBV28 and TRBJ2-6; D is ambiguous. CDR3 length: 15 residues. V was clipped by 1 base and J by 4 bases, with 8 bases between them. Germline V gene lookup returns CDR1 MDHEN and CDR2 SYDVKM. The CDR3 DNA reads TGTGCCAGCAGTTTATCCGGGTACGGGGCCAACGTCCTGACTTTC. Protein: CASSLSGYGANVLTF.

The chain recombines TRBV2 with TRBJ2-1; TRBD2 might be the D (6 bases). Germline loops: CDR1 SNHLY, CDR2 FYNNEI. The CDR3 loop spans 15 amino acids. The ends were cut back, 6 bases at V and 2 bases at J, with 14 bases in the middle. The CDR3 bases are TGTGCCAGCAGCGGGACTTCTCTTACCTACAATGAGCAGTTCTTC. Amino acids: CASSGTSLTYNEQFF.

The V gene is TRBV5-4, the J gene TRBJ2-7; 8 bases line up with TRBD1. The CDR3 runs 12 residues. Germline CDR1 is SGHNT and CDR2 is YYREEE (reference sequence). V lost 3 bases, J lost 7 bases, and 3 bases stayed unmatched. CDR3 loop: CASSSRTGEQYF. Here the CDR3 DNA reads TGTGCCAGCAGCTCAAGGACAGGGGAGCAGTACTTC. Complete variable domain (other parts from reference TRBV5-4 and TRBJ2-7): ETGVTQSPTHLIKTRGQQVTLRCSSQSGHNTVSWYQQALGQGPQFIFQYYREEENGRGNFPPRFSGLQFPNYSSELNVNALELDDSALYLCASSSRTGEQYFGPGTRLTVT.

V gene TRBV11-2 combines with J gene TRBJ1-5; maybe TRBD1 (5 bases). Trimming left V 5 bases short and J 3 bases short, with 11 bases between. Germline values: CDR1 SGHAT, CDR2 FQNNGV. CDR3 length: 14 amino acids. CDR3 loop: CASSTGLINQPQHF. In DNA, the CDR3 is TGTGCCAGCAGCACGGGACTGATCAATCAGCCCCAGCATTTT.

The J gene is TRBJ2-5, the V gene TRBV7-9; 7 bases map to TRBD2. Germline-derived CDR1 and CDR2 are SEHNR and FQNEAQ (reference sequence). J lost 5 bases, V lost 4 bases, and 7 bases had no gene match. The CDR3 is 14 amino acids. The CDR3 DNA reads as TGTGCCAGCAGCTCCTCGGGGGGAGGGGAGACCCAGTACTTC. Protein sequence: CASSSSGGGETQYF.

This clone was observed a single time. The CDR3 loop is CASSHGDDRGIYGYTF. The CDR3, as DNA: TGTGCCAGCAGTCATGGTGACGACAGGGGGATCTATGGCTACACCTTC. The V and J genes are TRBV4-2 and TRBJ1-2; 9 nucleotides line up with TRBD1. The CDR3 sequence is 16 residues long. Germline assignment: CDR1 LGHNA and CDR2 YNFKEQ. The V gene end was trimmed by 6 bases and the J gene end by 4 bases; junction bases not matched to a gene: 12.

V gene TRBV19 combines with J gene TRBJ2-5, with 8 bases lining up with TRBD2. The CDR3 has 15 residues. V lost 2 bases, J lost 5 bases, and 7 bases stayed unmatched. Germline assignment: CDR1 LNHDA and CDR2 SQIVND (reference sequence). The CDR3 spells CASSILSGSGETQYF. CDR3 sequence (DNA): TGTGCCAGTAGTATATTGAGCGGGAGTGGGGAGACCCAGTACTTC.

The rearrangement uses TRBV9 and TRBJ2-3, with 8 bases lining up with TRBD1. Germline CDR1 reads SGDLS; CDR2 reads YYNGEE. V was pared by 3 bases and J by 1 base, with 7 bases of the junction left unmatched. This CDR3 comprises 16 residues. Here the CDR3 DNA reads TGTGCCAGCAGCGCAGTCACGGGACAGGGCACAGATACGCAGTATTTT. Translating it yields CASSAVTGQGTDTQYF.

This chain links TRBV7-2 with TRBJ2-5; no firm D call. V gave up 1 base and J gave up 4 bases, with 13 bases separating them. The germline gives CDR1 SGHTA, CDR2 FQGNSA. The CDR3 is made up of 15 amino acids. CDR3 amino acids: CASSLEPAMGETQYF. DNA for the CDR3: TGTGCCAGCAGCTTAGAGCCGGCGATGGGAGAGACCCAGTACTTC.

The table lists this clone with a count of one. The V call is TRBV6-5, the J call TRBJ2-1; 8 nucleotides align to TRBD1. Per germline, CDR1 MNHEY and CDR2 SVGAGI. V lost 0 bases to trimming and J lost 7 bases; unmatched junction nucleotides: 2. This CDR3 is 14 amino acids long. The CDR3 protein is CASSYSDRGNEQFF. For the CDR3, the DNA is TGTGCCAGCAGTTACTCCGACAGGGGTAATGAGCAGTTCTTC.

The J gene is TRBJ2-7, the V gene TRBV27, with TRBD1 identical over 7 bases. Germline V gene lookup returns CDR1 MNHEY and CDR2 SMNVEV (reference sequence). V lost 4 bases to trimming and J lost 2 bases; unmatched junction nucleotides: 11. The CDR3 sequence is 16 residues long. The CDR3 DNA reads as TGTGCCAGCAGTTCAAACCGGGACAGATTGCCCTACGAGCAGTACTTC. It codes for CASSSNRDRLPYEQYF.

This clone turned up a few times. The chain carries TRBV7-7 and TRBJ2-5, with a possible D match to TRBD2 (7 bases). Germline-derived CDR1 and CDR2 are SSHAT and FNYEAQ (reference sequence). V was cut by 5 bases and J by 7 bases, with 14 bases left in between. The CDR3 runs to 13 residues. As DNA, the CDR3 is TGTGCCAGCAGCACCCAAAGGGGGGGGACCCAGTACTTC. Translated, it gives CASSTQRGGTQYF.

This sequence joins TRBV11-2 and TRBJ2-7, with D maybe TRBD2 (6 bases). The germline V and J ends were trimmed by 2 bases and 6 bases, with 11 bases remaining between them. The germline CDR1 and CDR2 sequences are SGHAT and FQNNGV. This CDR3 contains 13 residues. The CDR3 is CASSLSRDGEQYF. In nucleotides, the CDR3 is TGTGCCAGCAGCTTATCGCGGGACGGCGAGCAGTACTTC.

The gene calls are TRBV6-5 and TRBJ1-5, with D hard to call. The V end was cut by 0 bases, the J end by 0 bases, with 6 bases between. CDR3 length: 15 amino acids. CDR1 MNHEY and CDR2 SVGAGI come from the germline V gene. The CDR3 DNA follows: TGTGCCAGCAGTTACTCGATTAATAGCAATCAGCCCCAGCATTTT. Amino acid sequence: CASSYSINSNQPQHF.

This chain uses TRBV11-2 with TRBJ2-7; the D is unclear. Germline V gene lookup returns CDR1 SGHAT and CDR2 FQNNGV. Deletions cut 0 bases from V and 0 bases from J, with 12 bases between. The CDR3 spans 16 residues. CDR3 DNA: TGTGCCAGCAGCTTAGACCCGGGCCAGAGCTCCTACGAGCAGTACTTC. Encoded protein: CASSLDPGQSSYEQYF.